Following are 29 T cell receptor beta chains from one sample sequenced in a study of monozygotic twins with inflammatory bowel disease. TCRdb re-called the 5' RACE reads and catalogs CDR3 proteins one per entry, DNA excluded. This sample contains 95,000 to 110,000 distinct CDR3 sequences. What was sequenced was blood. The receptors shown here come from a human donor with ulcerative colitis or Crohn's disease, or a healthy co-twin of an affected twin (not recorded which).

This chain links TRBV5-6 with TRBJ2-4; without DNA, the TCRdb call of TRBD1 cannot be checked. CDR3 length: 13 residues. CDR1 is SGHDT, CDR2 YYEEEE, per germline. CDR3 region: CASSSRDTNIQYF.

This chain uses TRBV15 with TRBJ1-5. This CDR3 spans 15 amino acids. Germline assignment: CDR1 LNHNV and CDR2 YYDKDF (reference sequence). CDR3 in amino acids: CATSPGSVLHQPQHF.

The V gene is TRBV7-9, the J gene TRBJ1-1; with no DNA, the TCRdb D assignment of TRBD1 cannot be verified. This CDR3 has 15 residues. The germline V gene has CDR1 SEHNR and CDR2 FQNEAQ (reference sequence). CDR3 loop: CASSLVATGGYEAFF.

The chain employs TRBV18 and TRBJ2-3; TCRdb gives TRBD1 as the D gene, but with no DNA this cannot be confirmed. This CDR3 is 15 amino acids long. Germline-derived CDR1 and CDR2 are KGHSH and LQKENI. CDR3 amino acids: CASSRERVSTDTQYF.

The J gene is TRBJ2-7, the V gene TRBV7-8. The germline V gene encodes CDR1 SGHVS and CDR2 FQNEAQ. CDR3 length: 14 residues. The CDR3 spells CASSSSSGPYEQYF.

The chain links TRBV6-5 to TRBJ1-6. The CDR3 is 13 residues long. Per the germline V gene, CDR1 is MNHEY and CDR2 is SVGAGI. CDR3 protein: CASSRTVNSPLHF.

The V gene is TRBV7-2, the J gene TRBJ1-2; the TCRdb D gene call, TRBD1, has no DNA to confirm it. The CDR3 has 14 amino acids. The V gene's germline CDR1 is SGHTA and CDR2 FQGNSA. CDR3 sequence reads: CASRQGFGNYGYTF. The full variable domain, in which reference TRBV7-2 and TRBJ1-2 provide the parts outside the CDR3, is GAGVSQSPSNKVTEKGKDVELRCDPISGHTALYWYRQSLGQGLEFLIYFQGNSAPDKSGLPSDRFSAERTGGSVSTLTIQRTQQEDSAVYLCASRQGFGNYGYTFGSGTRLTVV.

The rearrangement links TRBV18 to TRBJ1-6; the TCRdb D gene call, TRBD1, has no DNA to confirm it. This CDR3 comprises 15 residues. Germline lookup yields CDR1 KGHSH and CDR2 LQKENI. CDR3 amino acids: CASSRRDREDSPLHF.

V gene TRBV5-1 combines with J gene TRBJ2-5. This CDR3 has 14 amino acids. The germline gives CDR1 SGHRS, CDR2 YFSETQ. This chain's CDR3 is CASSWDRTQETQYF.

CDR3 loop: CASSSDRVETQYF. V usage is TRBV12-3 or TRBV12-4 and J usage is TRBJ2-5; as DNA is missing, the TRBD1 call by TCRdb cannot be tested. The CDR3 sequence is 13 residues long.

V gene TRBV4-2 combines with J gene TRBJ2-5; TCRdb selects TRBD2, and the lack of DNA leaves this call unchecked. The CDR3 totals 17 residues. Germline values: CDR1 LGHNA, CDR2 YNFKEQ. The CDR3 protein is CASSQDPTSGGKETQYF.

The J gene is TRBJ2-5, the V gene TRBV6-6; the D call from TCRdb, TRBD1, cannot be confirmed without DNA. The CDR3 is made up of 13 amino acids. The V gene's germline CDR1 is MNHNY and CDR2 SVGAGI (reference sequence). The CDR3 sequence is CASSYVGGETQYF.

The J gene is TRBJ1-6, the V gene TRBV12-3 or TRBV12-4; the TRBD1 assignment by TCRdb is unverifiable without DNA. The CDR3 extends over 16 amino acids. This CDR3 reads CASLQYPGVINSPLHF.

The J gene is TRBJ2-3, the V gene TRBV6-5; TCRdb proposes TRBD1, but this gene call is untestable without DNA. The CDR3 sequence is 16 residues long. CDR1 is MNHEY, CDR2 SVGAGI, per germline. The CDR3 is CASSYSGQGRTDTQYF.

The V gene is TRBV12-3 or TRBV12-4, the J gene TRBJ2-1; TCRdb gives TRBD2 as the D gene, but with no DNA this cannot be confirmed. CDR3 length equals 15 residues. The CDR3: CASSPGLAGVGEQFF.

The chain joins TRBV5-1 to TRBJ2-2; TCRdb gives TRBD1 as the D gene, but with no DNA this cannot be confirmed. CDR3 length: 14 amino acids. Germline CDR1 and CDR2: SGHRS and YFSETQ. CDR3 sequence: CASSGRQERGELFF.

The V call is TRBV18, the J call TRBJ2-2; TCRdb proposes TRBD1, but this gene call is untestable without DNA. CDR1 and CDR2 from the germline V gene are KGHSH and LQKENI. The length of the CDR3 is 17 residues. The CDR3: CASSPDVATGGTGELFF.

The V and J genes are TRBV7-3 and TRBJ1-6; no DNA is available, so the TRBD1 call from TCRdb remains unchecked. The CDR3 covers 19 residues. Germline values: CDR1 SGHTA, CDR2 FQGTGA. This chain's CDR3 is CASSLRRGRTSSYNSPLHF.

The J gene is TRBJ2-1, the V gene TRBV6-6; TCRdb calls TRBD2, which cannot be checked without DNA. Germline loops: CDR1 MNHNY, CDR2 SVGAGI (reference sequence). The CDR3 is 14 residues long. CDR3: CASKTSGRVDEQFF.

V and J are TRBV10-1 and TRBJ2-7. Germline CDR1 WNHNN, CDR2 SYGVQD (reference sequence). The CDR3 covers 12 residues. CDR3: CASSDSSYEQYF.

The rearrangement links TRBV4-3 to TRBJ2-2. Per germline, CDR1 LGHNA and CDR2 YSLEER. The CDR3 sequence is 16 residues long. CDR3 residues: CASSQSYLINSGELFF.

The chain links TRBV3-1 to TRBJ1-5; without DNA, the TCRdb call of TRBD1 cannot be checked. The germline V gene encodes CDR1 LGHDT and CDR2 YNNKEL (reference sequence). The CDR3 is made up of 16 amino acids. This CDR3 reads CASSLGAGTGDQPQHF.

The CDR3: CASSPLLHEQFF. The chain combines TRBV18 with TRBJ2-1. The CDR3 totals 12 residues. CDR1 is KGHSH and CDR2 is LQKENI in the germline V gene.

The chain joins TRBV12-2 to TRBJ2-7. TRBV12-2 is listed as a pseudogene. The CDR3 contains 14 residues. CDR3 amino acids: CASRLALRWYEQYF.

This rearrangement joins TRBV29-1 to TRBJ2-5; TCRdb's assignment of TRBD2 cannot be checked, as there is no DNA. This CDR3 region has 12 residues. Germline values: CDR1 SQVTM, CDR2 ANQGSEA. CDR3 amino acids: CSLTPEGETQYF.

V usage is TRBV7-2 and J usage is TRBJ2-1; TCRdb proposes TRBD2, but this gene call is untestable without DNA. Germline CDR1 reads SGHTA; CDR2 reads FQGNSA. The CDR3 covers 16 residues. CDR3 sequence: CASSLEASGGLTLQFF.

The chain combines TRBV5-1 with TRBJ2-3; the D call from TCRdb, TRBD1, cannot be confirmed without DNA. Per germline, CDR1 SGHRS and CDR2 YFSETQ. The CDR3 consists of 13 residues. The CDR3 here is CASSGGAGDTQYF.

The chain couples TRBV5-1 to TRBJ1-3. This CDR3 has 16 amino acids. Germline assignment: CDR1 SGHRS and CDR2 YFSETQ. The CDR3 reads CASSVLPGGSGNTIYF. The full variable domain, with the rest looked up from reference TRBV5-1 and TRBJ1-3, is KAGVTQTPRYLIKTRGQQVTLSCSPISGHRSVSWYQQTPGQGLQFLFEYFSETQRNKGNFPGRFSGRQFSNSRSEMNVSTLELGDSALYLCASSVLPGGSGNTIYFGEGSWLTVV.

The rearrangement links TRBV18 to TRBJ1-2. Germline V gene sequence: CDR1 KGHSH, CDR2 LQKENI. The CDR3 runs to 13 residues. The CDR3 sequence is CASSPLGDYGYTF.